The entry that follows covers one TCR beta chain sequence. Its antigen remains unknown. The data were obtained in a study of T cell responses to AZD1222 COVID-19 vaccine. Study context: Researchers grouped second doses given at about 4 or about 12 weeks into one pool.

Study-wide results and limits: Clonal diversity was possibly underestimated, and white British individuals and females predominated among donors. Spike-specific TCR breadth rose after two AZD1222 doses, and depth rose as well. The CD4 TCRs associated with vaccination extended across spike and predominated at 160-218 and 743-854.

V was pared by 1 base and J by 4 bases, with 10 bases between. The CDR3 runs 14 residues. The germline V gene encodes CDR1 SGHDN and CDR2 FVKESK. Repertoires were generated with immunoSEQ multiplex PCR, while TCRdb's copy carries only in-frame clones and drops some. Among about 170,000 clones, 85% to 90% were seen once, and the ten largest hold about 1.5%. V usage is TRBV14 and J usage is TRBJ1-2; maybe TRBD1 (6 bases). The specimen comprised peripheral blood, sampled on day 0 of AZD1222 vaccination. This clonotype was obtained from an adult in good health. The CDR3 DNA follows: TGTGCCAGCAGCCAAGCTGGGGGCACCTATGGCTACACCTTC. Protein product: CASSQAGGTYGYTF.